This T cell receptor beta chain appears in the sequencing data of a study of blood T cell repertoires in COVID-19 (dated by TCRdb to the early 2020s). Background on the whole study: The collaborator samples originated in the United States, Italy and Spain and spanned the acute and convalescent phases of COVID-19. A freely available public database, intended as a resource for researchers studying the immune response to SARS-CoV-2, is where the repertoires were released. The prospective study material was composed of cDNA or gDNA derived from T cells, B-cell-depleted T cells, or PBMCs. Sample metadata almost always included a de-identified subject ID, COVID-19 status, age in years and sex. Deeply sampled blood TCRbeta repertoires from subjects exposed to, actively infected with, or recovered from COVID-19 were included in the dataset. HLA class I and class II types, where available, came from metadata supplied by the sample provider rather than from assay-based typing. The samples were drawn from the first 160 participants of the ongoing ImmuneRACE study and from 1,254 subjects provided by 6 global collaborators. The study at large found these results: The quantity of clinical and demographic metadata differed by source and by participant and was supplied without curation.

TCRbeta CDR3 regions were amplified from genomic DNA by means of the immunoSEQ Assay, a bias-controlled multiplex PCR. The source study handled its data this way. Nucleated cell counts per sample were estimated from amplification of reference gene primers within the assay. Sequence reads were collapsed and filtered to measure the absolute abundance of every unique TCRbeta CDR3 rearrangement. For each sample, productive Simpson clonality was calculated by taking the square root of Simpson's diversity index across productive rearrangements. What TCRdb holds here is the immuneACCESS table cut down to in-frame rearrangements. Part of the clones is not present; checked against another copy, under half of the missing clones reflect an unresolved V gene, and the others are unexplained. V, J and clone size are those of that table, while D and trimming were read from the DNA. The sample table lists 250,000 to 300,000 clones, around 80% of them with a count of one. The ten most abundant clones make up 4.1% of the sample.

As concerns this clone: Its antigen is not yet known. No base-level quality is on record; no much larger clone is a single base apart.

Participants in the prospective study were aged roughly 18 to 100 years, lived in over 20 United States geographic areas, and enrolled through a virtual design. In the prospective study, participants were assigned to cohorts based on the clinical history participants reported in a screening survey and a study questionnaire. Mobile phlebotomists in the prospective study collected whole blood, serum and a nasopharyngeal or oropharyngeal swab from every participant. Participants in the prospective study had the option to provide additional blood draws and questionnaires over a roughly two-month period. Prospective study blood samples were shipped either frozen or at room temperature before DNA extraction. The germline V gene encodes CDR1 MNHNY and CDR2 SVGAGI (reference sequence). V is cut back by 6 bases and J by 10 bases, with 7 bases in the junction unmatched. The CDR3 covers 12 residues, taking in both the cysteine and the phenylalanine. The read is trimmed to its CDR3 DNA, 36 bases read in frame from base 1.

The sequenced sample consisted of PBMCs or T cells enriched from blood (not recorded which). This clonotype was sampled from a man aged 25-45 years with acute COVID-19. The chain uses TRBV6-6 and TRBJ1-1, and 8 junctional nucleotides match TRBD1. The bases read TGTGCCAGCAGCGACAGGGGTTATCTAGCTTTCTTT. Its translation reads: CASSDRGYLAFF.